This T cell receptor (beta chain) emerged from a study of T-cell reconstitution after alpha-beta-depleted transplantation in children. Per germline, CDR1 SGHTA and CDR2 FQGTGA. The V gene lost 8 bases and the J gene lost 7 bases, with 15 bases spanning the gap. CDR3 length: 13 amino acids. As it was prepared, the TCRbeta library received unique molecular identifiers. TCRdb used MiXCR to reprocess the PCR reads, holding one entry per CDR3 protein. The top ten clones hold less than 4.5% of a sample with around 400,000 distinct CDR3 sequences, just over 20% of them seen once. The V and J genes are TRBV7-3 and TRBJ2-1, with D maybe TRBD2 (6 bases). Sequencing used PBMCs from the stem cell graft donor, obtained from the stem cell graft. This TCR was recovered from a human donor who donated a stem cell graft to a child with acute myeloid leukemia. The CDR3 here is CASGTGVANEQFF. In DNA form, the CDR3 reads TGTGCCAGCGGAACGGGAGTGGCAAATGAGCAGTTCTTC.